Each of the 12 T cell receptor beta chains below was sequenced from the same sample in a study of technical replicates of blood from four donors. Some clones are missing from TCRdb's copy, which holds only in-frame ones; the method was immunoSEQ multiplex PCR. The sample lists tens of thousands of clones, 91% occurring once. Sequencing was performed on PBMCs. The receptors derive from a human donor in good health. Some clones in this sample may be carry-over from other donors' samples.

The chain links TRBV18 to TRBJ1-6; TRBD1 is a possible D gene (5 bases). V lost 5 bases, J lost 9 bases, and 17 bases lay in between. The CDR3 covers 15 residues. Germline lookup yields CDR1 KGHSH and CDR2 LQKENI. The CDR3 spells CASSTNTGVGSPLHF. Here the CDR3 DNA reads TGTGCCAGCTCAACAAACACGGGGGTTGGTTCACCCCTCCACTTT.

V gene TRBV19 combines with J gene TRBJ1-6; D gene uncertain. CDR3 length: 15 amino acids. In germline, CDR1 is LNHDA, CDR2 SQIVND (reference sequence). Trimming pared 6 bases from V and 0 bases from J, leaving 9 bases between. CDR3 protein: CASRQENSYNSPLHF. In nucleotides, the CDR3 is TGTGCCAGTAGGCAGGAAAACTCCTATAATTCACCCCTCCACTTT.

This clone has just a few counts. This chain links TRBV6-5 with TRBJ2-5, with a weak D call TRBD1 (6 bases). Per germline, CDR1 MNHEY and CDR2 SVGAGI. This CDR3 comprises 14 residues. V lost 6 bases and J 0 bases, leaving 11 bases between the germline ends. The DNA of the CDR3 is TGTGCCAGCAGAAACACAGGGAACCAAGAGACCCAGTACTTC. Its protein is CASRNTGNQETQYF.

The chain carries TRBV2 and TRBJ1-1; D is unresolved. CDR3 length equals 14 residues. Germline CDR1 SNHLY, CDR2 FYNNEI. Trimming shortened V by 6 bases and J by 0 bases, and 11 bases separated the two germline ends. Here the CDR3 reads CASRELGLNTEAFF. The DNA of the CDR3 is TGTGCCAGCAGGGAGCTGGGTTTGAACACTGAAGCTTTCTTT.

The V call is TRBV5-4, the J call TRBJ2-3; D remains unclear. The germline CDR1 and CDR2 sequences are SGHNT and YYREEE (reference sequence). The CDR3 has 12 residues. Trimming left V 4 bases short and J 2 bases short, with 5 bases between. CDR3 DNA sequence: TGTGCCAGCAGCCGCGACACAGATACGCAGTATTTT. This sequence encodes CASSRDTDTQYF.

V and J are TRBV5-1 and TRBJ1-1; D call uncertain. The CDR3 length is 16 residues. CDR1 and CDR2 from the germline V gene are SGHRS and YFSETQ. The V end lost 2 bases, the J end lost 1 base, and 15 bases lay between the germline ends. The CDR3 nucleotides read TGCGCCAGCAGCTTTAACCGGGGAGGGCAGAACACTGAAGCTTTCTTT. The encoded protein is CASSFNRGGQNTEAFF.

The chain has TRBV2 and TRBJ1-5, with 7 bases that match TRBD1. V lost 6 bases and J lost 3; bases outside the gene matches: 5. CDR3 size: 14 residues. Germline CDR1 SNHLY, CDR2 FYNNEI. The CDR3 protein is CASRETGDNQPQHF. CDR3 coding DNA: TGTGCCAGCAGAGAAACAGGGGACAATCAGCCCCAGCATTTT.

The genes are TRBV6-5 and TRBJ1-3; weak D call: TRBD1 (6 bases). V shed 6 bases and J shed 8 bases, with 20 bases lying between them. CDR1 is MNHEY and CDR2 is SVGAGI in the germline V gene. CDR3 size: 15 residues. Here the CDR3 reads CASRGGSTGSDTIYF. The CDR3 nucleotides are TGTGCCAGCAGAGGGGGTAGCACAGGGTCGGACACCATATATTTT.

This chain uses TRBV28 with TRBJ1-1; D might be TRBD1 (6 bases). The CDR3 is 14 amino acids. V lost 6 bases, J lost 0 bases, and 11 bases lay in between. Germline V gives CDR1 MDHEN, CDR2 SYDVKM. Written as DNA, the CDR3 is TGTGCCAGCAGCCCTACAGGGCTGAACACTGAAGCTTTCTTT. Its translation is CASSPTGLNTEAFF.

The chain couples TRBV4-3 to TRBJ2-7; TRBD1 matches at 8 bases. CDR1 LGHNA and CDR2 YSLEER come from the germline V gene. J was trimmed by 6 bases and V by 0 bases; bases with no gene match: 7. There are 15 residues in the CDR3. In nucleotides, the CDR3 is TGCGCCAGCAGCCAAGATCGGGCAGGGGGCGCCGAGCAGTACTTC. Its protein product is CASSQDRAGGAEQYF.

The chain is built from TRBV15 and TRBJ2-7, with D possibly matching TRBD1 (5 bases). This CDR3 region has 15 residues. Germline V gene lookup returns CDR1 LNHNV and CDR2 YYDKDF (reference sequence). Trimming removed 5 bases from V and 3 bases from J, with 17 bases in between. CDR3 amino acids: CATSAWGSSSYEQYF. The CDR3, as DNA: TGTGCCACCAGCGCCTGGGGCAGCTCTAGCTACGAGCAGTACTTC.

The chain has TRBV7-6 and TRBJ2-1; 12 bases align to TRBD2. CDR3 size: 15 residues. V was clipped by 1 base and J by 9 bases; unmatched bases: 4. In germline, CDR1 is SGHVS, CDR2 FNYEAQ. CDR3 coding DNA: TGTGCCAGCAGCTTAGTGGCGGGACTAGCGGGTGAGCAGTTCTTC. Its protein is CASSLVAGLAGEQFF.